This T cell receptor (beta chain) was sequenced for a study of cytomegalovirus exposure and HLA in healthy donors. About the study: Within an early data release were about 85 million unique TCRs drawn from HLA-typed donors. Study-level results: Owing to their indistinguishability, certain V segments, notably TRBV6-2 and TRBV6-3, were excluded. A later analysis found most CMV-associated TCR beta chains apparently HLA-restricted.

As for this clone: Its cognate antigen is unknown.

The CDR3 sequence is 12 residues long. Trimming cost V 0 bases and J 4 bases, with 4 bases left between them. The germline V gene has CDR1 SGHDT and CDR2 YYEEEE. A multiplex PCR was run with 60 Vbeta primers and 13 Jbeta primers. The data were produced by immunoSEQ multiplex PCR, yet TCRdb's version contains in-frame clones alone and is incomplete. The sample carries under 80,000 clones, around 63% recorded once. Sequencing was carried out using PBMCs. The clonotype was recovered from a woman under 40 in good health and CMV-seronegative. V gene TRBV5-6 combines with J gene TRBJ1-2; D is uncertain. The CDR3 loop is CASSLGGYGYTF. CDR3 DNA sequence: TGTGCCAGCAGCTTGGGAGGCTATGGCTACACCTTC. The full variable domain, completed using reference TRBV5-6 and TRBJ1-2, is DAGVTQSPTHLIKTRGQQVTLRCSPKSGHDTVSWYQQALGQGPQFIFQYYEEEERQRGNFPDRFSGHQFPNYSSELNVNALLLGDSALYLCASSLGGYGYTFGSGTRLTVV.